The source of this T cell receptor (beta chain) is a study of control samples from healthy donors and cancer patients. Sequencing was performed with immunoSEQ multiplex PCR; in TCRdb, only in-frame clones are kept and a portion is missing. The sample records 100,000 or so clones, roughly 90% being singletons. Germline CDR1 is SGHAT and CDR2 is FQNNGV. There are 15 residues in the CDR3. The V end was cut by 4 bases, the J end by 6 bases, with 15 bases between. The specimen was blood. The rearrangement uses TRBV11-2 and TRBJ2-2, with D possibly TRBD2 on 5 matching bases. This sequence was found in a woman aged 30 to 39 in good health. DNA for the CDR3: TGTGCCAGCAGCTCTTGGACGGGAAGCCCCGGGGAGCTGTTTTTT. Translating it yields CASSSWTGSPGELFF.